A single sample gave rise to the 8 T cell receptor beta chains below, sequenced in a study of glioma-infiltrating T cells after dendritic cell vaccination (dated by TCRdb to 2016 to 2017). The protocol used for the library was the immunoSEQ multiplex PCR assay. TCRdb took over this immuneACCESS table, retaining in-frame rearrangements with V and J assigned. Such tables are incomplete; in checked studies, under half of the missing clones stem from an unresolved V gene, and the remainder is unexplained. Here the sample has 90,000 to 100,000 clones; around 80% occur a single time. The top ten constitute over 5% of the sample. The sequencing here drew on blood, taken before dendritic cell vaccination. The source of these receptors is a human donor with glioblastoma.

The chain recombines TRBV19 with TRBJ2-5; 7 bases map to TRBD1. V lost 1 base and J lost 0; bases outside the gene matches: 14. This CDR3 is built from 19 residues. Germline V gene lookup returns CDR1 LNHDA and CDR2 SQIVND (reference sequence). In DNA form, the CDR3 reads TGTGCCAGTAGTATAGGTTACAGGGGCTCGCCTGAGTACCAAGAGACCCAGTACTTC. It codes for CASSIGYRGSPEYQETQYF. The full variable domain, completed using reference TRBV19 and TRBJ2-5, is DGGITQSPKYLFRKEGQNVTLSCEQNLNHDAMYWYRQDPGQGLRLIYYSQIVNDFQKGDIAEGYSVSREKKESFPLTVTSAQKNPTAFYLCASSIGYRGSPEYQETQYFGPGTRLLVL.

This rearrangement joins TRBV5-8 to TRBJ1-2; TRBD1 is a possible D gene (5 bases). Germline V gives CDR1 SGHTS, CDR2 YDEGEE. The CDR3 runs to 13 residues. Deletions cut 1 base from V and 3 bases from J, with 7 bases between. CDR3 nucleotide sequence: TGTGCCAGCAGCTTGTTAGGGGACTATGGCTACACCTTC. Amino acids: CASSLLGDYGYTF.

The CDR3 loop is CASSHMGLSSPLHF. The CDR3 region has the DNA TGTGCCAGCAGCCACATGGGGCTTAGTTCACCCCTCCACTTT. The chain combines TRBV4-2 with TRBJ1-6, with D possibly matching TRBD1 (5 bases). This CDR3 is built from 14 residues. V was trimmed by 3 bases and J by 9 bases, leaving 12 bases between them. The germline CDR1 and CDR2 sequences are LGHNA and YNFKEQ.

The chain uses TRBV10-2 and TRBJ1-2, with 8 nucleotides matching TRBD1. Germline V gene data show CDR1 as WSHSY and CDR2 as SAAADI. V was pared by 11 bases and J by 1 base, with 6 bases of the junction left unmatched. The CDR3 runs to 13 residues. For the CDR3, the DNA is TGCGCCGTCCGGGACAGGTATAACTATGGCTACACCTTC. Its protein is CAVRDRYNYGYTF.

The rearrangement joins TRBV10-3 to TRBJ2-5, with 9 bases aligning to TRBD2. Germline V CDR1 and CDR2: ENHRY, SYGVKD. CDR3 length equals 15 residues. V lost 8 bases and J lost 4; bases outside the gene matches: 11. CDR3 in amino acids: CAIGSGGTRGETQYF. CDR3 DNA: TGTGCCATCGGGAGCGGGGGGACCCGTGGAGAGACCCAGTACTTC.

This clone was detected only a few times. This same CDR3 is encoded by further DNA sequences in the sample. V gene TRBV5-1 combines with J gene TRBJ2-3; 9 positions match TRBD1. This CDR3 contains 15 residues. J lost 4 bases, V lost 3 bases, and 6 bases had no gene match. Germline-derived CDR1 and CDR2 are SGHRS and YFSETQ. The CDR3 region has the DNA TGCGCCAGCAGCTCGGGACAGGGTAGGGCAGATACGCAGTATTTT. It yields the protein CASSSGQGRADTQYF.

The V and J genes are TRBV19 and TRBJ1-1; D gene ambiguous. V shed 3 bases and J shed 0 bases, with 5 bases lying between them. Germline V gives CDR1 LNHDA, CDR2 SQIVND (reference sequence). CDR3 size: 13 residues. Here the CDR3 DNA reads TGTGCCAGTAGTATCGGGGTGAACACTGAAGCTTTCTTT. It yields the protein CASSIGVNTEAFF.

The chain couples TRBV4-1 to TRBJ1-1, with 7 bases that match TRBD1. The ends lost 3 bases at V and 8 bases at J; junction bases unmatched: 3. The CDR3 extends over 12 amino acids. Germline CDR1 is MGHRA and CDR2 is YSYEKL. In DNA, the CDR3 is TGCGCCAGCAGCCATCCGGGACAGGAAGCTTTCTTT. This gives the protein CASSHPGQEAFF.